These 14 T cell receptor beta chains were all obtained from the same sample, sequenced in a study of blood T cell repertoires in COVID-19. Using immunoSEQ multiplex PCR, the repertoire was profiled, and TCRdb retains in-frame clones only, with some absent. The table records about 70,000 clones, roughly 84% of them present only once. Sequenced material: peripheral blood. These receptors originate from a young woman with acute or convalescent COVID-19.

The chain employs TRBV19 and TRBJ1-5; 8 bases are a match to TRBD1. Germline assignment: CDR1 LNHDA and CDR2 SQIVND (reference sequence). The CDR3 has 14 amino acids. V was clipped by 5 bases and J by 7 bases; unmatched bases: 7. CDR3 nucleotide sequence: TGTGCCAGTAGTCCGGACAGGGAAAACCAGCCCCAGCATTTT. Translating gives CASSPDRENQPQHF.

The chain recombines TRBV18 with TRBJ1-3; TRBD1 matches at 8 bases. The CDR3 is made up of 16 amino acids. Germline loops: CDR1 KGHSH, CDR2 LQKENI. V shed 3 bases and J 0 bases; nucleotides not matched to a gene: 4. The DNA of the CDR3 is TGTGCCAGCTCACCGGACAGGGCCTTCTCTGGAAACACCATATATTTT. This sequence encodes CASSPDRAFSGNTIYF.

In regard to this clone: The sample contains more than one DNA sequence encoding this CDR3. The V gene is TRBV21-1, the J gene TRBJ1-6; the table's TRBD1 call for D was not verified on the DNA. TRBV21-1 is shown as a pseudogene. CDR3 length equals 16 residues. CDR3 DNA: TGCGCCAGCAGCAGGTTAGGACACCACTATAATTCACCCCTCCACTTT. Its translation is CASSRLGHHYNSPLHF.

The gene calls are TRBV20-1 and TRBJ2-5, with 8 positions matching TRBD2. Germline-derived CDR1 and CDR2 are DFQATT and SNEGSKA (reference sequence). The CDR3 totals 14 residues. Unmatched junction bases numbered 5, after V lost 3 bases and J lost 2 bases. CDR3 in amino acids: CSASQLAAQETQYF. For the CDR3, the DNA is TGCAGTGCTAGTCAACTAGCGGCACAAGAGACCCAGTACTTC.

The rearrangement joins TRBV5-1 to TRBJ1-2; 11 bases match TRBD1. The CDR3 totals 14 residues. V dropped 3 bases and J dropped 5; count of bases not matched to a gene: 3. The germline V gene encodes CDR1 SGHRS and CDR2 YFSETQ. CDR3 protein: CASSYGTGGYGYTF. The DNA for the CDR3 is TGCGCCAGCAGCTATGGGACAGGGGGTTATGGCTACACCTTC.

The sample holds one count of this clone. The chain combines TRBV5-1 with TRBJ2-6; a possible D gene is TRBD1 (5 bases). Germline CDR1 SGHRS, CDR2 YFSETQ. Trimming took 5 bases from V and 0 from J, leaving 15 bases between them. The CDR3 contains 17 residues. DNA of the CDR3: TGCGCCAGCAGTAGACAGCCGCCCAGCTCTGGGGCCAACGTCCTGACTTTC. Protein: CASSRQPPSSGANVLTF.

This rearrangement joins TRBV11-2 to TRBJ2-7; perhaps TRBD2 as D (6 bases). V gave up 2 bases and J gave up 0 bases, with 14 bases separating them. The germline V gene encodes CDR1 SGHAT and CDR2 FQNNGV. This CDR3 contains 16 residues. In DNA form, the CDR3 reads TGTGCCAGCAGCTTATGGGGACTCACGAGCTCCTACGAGCAGTACTTC. This translates into CASSLWGLTSSYEQYF.

CDR3 nucleotides: TGTGCCAGCAGTTTATCCGGACAGGGCAACACTGAAGCTTTCTTT. The encoded protein is CASSLSGQGNTEAFF. The chain uses TRBV28 and TRBJ1-1, with 8 bases lining up with TRBD1. This CDR3 has 15 residues. The germline V gene encodes CDR1 MDHEN and CDR2 SYDVKM. V lost 1 base to trimming and J lost 2 bases; unmatched junction nucleotides: 3. Drawing the rest from reference TRBV28 and TRBJ1-1, the complete variable domain is DVKVTQSSRYLVKRTGEKVFLECVQDMDHENMFWYRQDPGLGLRLIYFSYDVKMKEKGDIPEGYSVSREKKERFSLILESASTNQTSMYLCASSLSGQGNTEAFFGQGTRLTVV.

This clone was seen more than once but under ten times. The chain combines TRBV7-9 with TRBJ2-1, with 8 bases matching TRBD2. The germline V gene encodes CDR1 SEHNR and CDR2 FQNEAQ (reference sequence). V lost 4 bases and J lost 9; bases outside the gene matches: 11. This CDR3 contains 15 residues. CDR3 DNA sequence: TGTGCCAGCAGCTCTGTTTCCGGGAGGGCGGGTGAGCAGTTCTTC. It specifies CASSSVSGRAGEQFF. Based on the CDR3 plus reference TRBV7-9 and TRBJ2-1, the full variable domain is DTGVSQNPRHKITKRGQNVTFRCDPISEHNRLYWYRQTLGQGPEFLTYFQNEAQLEKSRLLSDRFSAERPKGSFSTLEIQRTEQGDSAMYLCASSSVSGRAGEQFFGPGTRLTVL.

CDR3 bases: TGTGCCAGCAGCCCATCGGAGCGGCCCGCGCAGTACTTC. Its protein is CASSPSERPAQYF. The chain couples TRBV7-9 to TRBJ2-7, with D perhaps matching TRBD2 (5 bases). V was pared by 5 bases and J by 9 bases, with 17 bases between. The CDR3 length is 13 residues. Germline V CDR1 and CDR2: SEHNR, FQNEAQ (reference sequence).

This chain links TRBV6-5 with TRBJ1-4, with no clear D. Germline CDR1 is MNHEY and CDR2 is SVGAGI. Trimming took off 3 bases at V and 8 bases at J, with 13 bases between the two ends. The CDR3 consists of 14 residues. The CDR3 is CASSYTRAQEKLFF. The CDR3 DNA reads TGTGCCAGCAGTTATACGAGGGCACAAGAAAAACTGTTTTTT.

V gene TRBV27 combines with J gene TRBJ1-2, with 10 bases fitting TRBD1. The CDR3 consists of 15 residues. Germline lookup yields CDR1 MNHEY and CDR2 SMNVEV (reference sequence). The V and J ends lost 5 bases and 8 bases, in that order; junction bases with no gene match: 11. CDR3 amino acids: CASSQPGQGIGGYTF. DNA of the CDR3: TGTGCCAGCAGTCAGCCGGGACAGGGGATCGGGGGCTACACCTTC.

The J gene is TRBJ2-1, the V gene TRBV5-8, with D possibly matching TRBD2 (6 bases). Per the germline V gene, CDR1 is SGHTS and CDR2 is YDEGEE. The CDR3 is 18 amino acids. The ends were cut back, 0 bases at V and 0 bases at J, with 16 bases in the middle. The CDR3: CASSLAMRGLDSYNEQFF. For the CDR3, the DNA is TGTGCCAGCAGCTTGGCCATGAGGGGACTCGACTCCTACAATGAGCAGTTCTTC. Filled out from reference TRBV5-8 and TRBJ2-1, the complete variable domain reads EAGVTQSPTHLIKTRGQQATLRCSPISGHTSVYWYQQALGLGLQFLLWYDEGEERNRGNFPPRFSGRQFPNYSSELNVNALELEDSALYLCASSLAMRGLDSYNEQFFGPGTRLTVL.

This sequence joins TRBV7-6 and TRBJ1-6; 8 bases are shared with TRBD1. V lost 2 bases to trimming and J lost 10 bases; unmatched junction nucleotides: 7. Germline CDR1 reads SGHVS; CDR2 reads FNYEAQ. The CDR3 loop spans 15 amino acids. CDR3 DNA: TGTGCCAGCAGCTTAACGGACAGGGTATACTCACCCCTCCACTTT. Translated: CASSLTDRVYSPLHF. Combining the CDR3 with reference TRBV7-6 and TRBJ1-6 gives the whole variable domain GAGVSQSPRYKVTKRGQDVALRCDPISGHVSLYWYRQALGQGPEFLTYFNYEAQQDKSGLPNDRFSAERPEGSISTLTIQRTEQRDSAMYRCASSLTDRVYSPLHFGNGTRLTVT.